The 12 T cell receptor beta chains listed next were all sequenced from one sample in a study of shared clonotypes between healthy human individuals. The assay was immunoSEQ multiplex PCR, and TCRdb's table has in-frame clones only and misses some. Here the sample spans about 1 million clones, around 76% being singletons. The sequenced sample consisted of memory CD4+ T cells sorted from blood. The subset here: CD45RA-negative fraction. These TCRs come from a man aged 18 to 29 in good health.

DNA of the CDR3: TGTGCCAGCAATTTTGGGACAGGGGGGCATCAGCCCCAGCATTTT. Its protein product is CASNFGTGGHQPQHF. This rearrangement joins TRBV7-2 to TRBJ1-5, with 11 nucleotides matching TRBD1. CDR3 size: 15 residues. V trimming: 7 bases; J trimming: 5 bases; junction bases outside the gene matches: 7. Germline-derived CDR1 and CDR2 are SGHTA and FQGNSA. Full variable domain (rest looked up from reference TRBV7-2 and TRBJ1-5): GAGVSQSPSNKVTEKGKDVELRCDPISGHTALYWYRQSLGQGLEFLIYFQGNSAPDKSGLPSDRFSAERTGGSVSTLTIQRTQQEDSAVYLCASNFGTGGHQPQHFGDGTRLSIL.

The chain carries TRBV5-4 and TRBJ2-3; 8 bases align to TRBD1. The CDR3 consists of 15 residues. V shed 6 bases and J 5 bases; nucleotides not matched to a gene: 11. CDR1 is SGHNT and CDR2 is YYREEE in the germline V gene (reference sequence). CDR3 region: CASTPPQGARDTQYF. CDR3 bases: TGTGCCAGCACCCCCCCGCAGGGGGCGCGAGATACGCAGTATTTT.

This clone was recorded only once. The rearrangement uses TRBV6-5 and TRBJ2-2, with D perhaps matching TRBD1 (5 bases). Trimming shortened V by 0 bases and J by 5 bases, and 10 bases separated the two germline ends. The CDR3 sequence is 15 residues long. Looked up from germline, CDR1 is MNHEY and CDR2 is SVGAGI. The CDR3 nucleotides read TGTGCCAGCAGTTACTCGTCAGGGTGGACCGGGGAGCTGTTTTTT. Translation: CASSYSSGWTGELFF.

In regard to this clone: A much more abundant neighbour one base away suggests this may be a read error. The sample holds other DNA sequences that translate to the same CDR3. The chain uses TRBV5-4 and TRBJ2-5; TRBD2 aligns across 9 bases. Germline trimming cut 2 bases from V and 1 base from J; bases unmatched to any gene: 0. Germline V gives CDR1 SGHNT, CDR2 YYREEE (reference sequence). The CDR3 totals 14 residues. The DNA of the CDR3 is TGTGCCAGCAGCTTTAGCGGGAGCCAAGAGACCCAGTACTTC. This gives the protein CASSFSGSQETQYF.

The rearrangement uses TRBV5-1 and TRBJ1-5; D perhaps matches TRBD1 (6 bases). The CDR3 is 15 residues long. Germline V lookup: CDR1 SGHRS, CDR2 YFSETQ. Between the trimmed V and J ends, which lost 8 bases and 2 bases, there was a span of 17 bases. The CDR3 spells CASQEGGGGNQPQHF. The CDR3 DNA reads as TGCGCCAGTCAAGAGGGGGGTGGTGGCAATCAGCCCCAGCATTTT.

This chain links TRBV6-1 with TRBJ1-1, with TRBD1 as a possible D gene (5 bases). The germline V gene encodes CDR1 MNHNS and CDR2 SASEGT. CDR3 length: 13 residues. V lost 7 bases to trimming and J lost 3 bases, with 12 bases between them. The CDR3 nucleotides are TGTGCCAGCATGGGACGGCCGGACACTGAAGCTTTCTTT. Its translation: CASMGRPDTEAFF.

This clone has a handful of counts. The chain couples TRBV28 to TRBJ2-2, with a possible D match to TRBD1 (5 bases). Germline V CDR1 and CDR2: MDHEN, SYDVKM. The CDR3 extends over 19 amino acids. The germline V and J ends were trimmed by 5 bases and 1 base, with 23 bases remaining between them. The CDR3 DNA reads TGTGCCAGCAGTCCCGGATCGTACACAGGCTGGGGGAACACCGGGGAGCTGTTTTTT. As protein: CASSPGSYTGWGNTGELFF.

This chain uses TRBV19 with TRBJ1-2; 7 nucleotides line up with TRBD1. V dropped 5 bases and J dropped 4; count of bases not matched to a gene: 7. The CDR3 runs to 14 residues. Per germline, CDR1 LNHDA and CDR2 SQIVND (reference sequence). CDR3 bases: TGTGCCAGTAGTCGGGACAGTAGTTCCTATGGCTACACCTTC. This gives the protein CASSRDSSSYGYTF.

The chain joins TRBV7-9 to TRBJ2-7; 14 bases fit TRBD2. V gave up 5 bases and J gave up 4 bases; unmatched junction bases: 7. From germline, CDR1 is SEHNR and CDR2 FQNEAQ (reference sequence). The CDR3 contains 16 residues. The DNA for the CDR3 is TGTGCCAGCAGCCCTAGGGGACTAGCGGGAGAGTACGAGCAGTACTTC. Translation: CASSPRGLAGEYEQYF.

The CDR3 spells CASSMGTSYGYTF. In nucleotides, the CDR3 is TGTGCCAGTAGTATGGGTACATCTTATGGCTACACCTTC. The chain uses TRBV19 and TRBJ1-2; no clear D. Trimming stripped 3 bases from V and 5 bases from J, with 10 bases between. The germline V gene has CDR1 LNHDA and CDR2 SQIVND (reference sequence). This CDR3 region has 13 residues.

This clone was picked up one time. CDR3 nucleotides: TGTGCCAGCAGCGTAGGCAATCATGGCTACACCTTC. Encoded protein: CASSVGNHGYTF. V is TRBV9 and J is TRBJ1-2, with D unclear. V lost 0 bases to trimming and J lost 6 bases, with 6 bases between them. Germline V gene lookup returns CDR1 SGDLS and CDR2 YYNGEE. The CDR3 contains 12 residues.

The chain employs TRBV7-3 and TRBJ1-1, with D hard to call. The V and J ends lost 2 bases and 0 bases respectively, with 10 bases between them. The CDR3 runs 15 residues. Germline CDR1 is SGHTA and CDR2 is FQGTGA. This CDR3 reads CASSLESRMNTEAFF. CDR3 DNA sequence: TGTGCCAGCAGCTTAGAGTCGAGGATGAACACTGAAGCTTTCTTT.